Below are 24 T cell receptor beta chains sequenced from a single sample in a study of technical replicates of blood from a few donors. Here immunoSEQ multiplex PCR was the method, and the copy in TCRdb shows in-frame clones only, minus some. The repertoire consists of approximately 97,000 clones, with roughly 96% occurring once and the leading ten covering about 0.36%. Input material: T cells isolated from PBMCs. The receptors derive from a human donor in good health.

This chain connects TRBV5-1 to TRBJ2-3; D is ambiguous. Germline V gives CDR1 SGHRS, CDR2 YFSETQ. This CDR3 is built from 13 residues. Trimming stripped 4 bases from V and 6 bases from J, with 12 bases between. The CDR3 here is CASSEEPPDTQYF. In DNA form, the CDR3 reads TGCGCCAGCAGCGAAGAGCCACCGGATACGCAGTATTTT. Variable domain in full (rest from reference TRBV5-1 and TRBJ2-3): KAGVTQTPRYLIKTRGQQVTLSCSPISGHRSVSWYQQTPGQGLQFLFEYFSETQRNKGNFPGRFSGRQFSNSRSEMNVSTLELGDSALYLCASSEEPPDTQYFGPGTRLTVL.

The DNA for the CDR3 is TGTGCCAGCAGTATAGCGGGCACCTACGAGCAGTACTTC. It yields the protein CASSIAGTYEQYF. The chain has TRBV2 and TRBJ2-7; the match to TRBD2 covers 7 bases. This CDR3 region has 13 residues. V gave up 5 bases and J gave up 2 bases; unmatched junction bases: 3. Germline V lookup: CDR1 SNHLY, CDR2 FYNNEI. The whole variable domain, filled in from reference TRBV2 and TRBJ2-7, reads EPEVTQTPSHQVTQMGQEVILRCVPISNHLYFYWYRQILGQKVEFLVSFYNNEISEKSEIFDDQFSVERPDGSNFTLKIRSTKLEDSAMYFCASSIAGTYEQYFGPGTRLTVT.

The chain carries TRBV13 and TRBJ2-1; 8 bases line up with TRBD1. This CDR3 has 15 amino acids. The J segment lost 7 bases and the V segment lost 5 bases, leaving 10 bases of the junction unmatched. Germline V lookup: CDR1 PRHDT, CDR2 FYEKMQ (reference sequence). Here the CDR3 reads CASSPGTGRRNEQFF. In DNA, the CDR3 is TGTGCCAGCAGCCCCGGGACAGGCCGACGAAATGAGCAGTTCTTC.

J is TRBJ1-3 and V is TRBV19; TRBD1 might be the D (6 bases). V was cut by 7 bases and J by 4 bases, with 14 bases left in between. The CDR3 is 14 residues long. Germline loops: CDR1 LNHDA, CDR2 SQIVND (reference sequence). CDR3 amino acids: CASTPVGGGNTIYF. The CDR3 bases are TGTGCCAGTACTCCAGTTGGGGGCGGAAACACCATATATTTT.

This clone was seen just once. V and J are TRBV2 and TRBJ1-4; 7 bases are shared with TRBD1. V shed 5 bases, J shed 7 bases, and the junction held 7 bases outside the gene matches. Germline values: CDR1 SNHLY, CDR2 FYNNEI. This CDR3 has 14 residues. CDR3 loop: CASSLTGNSEKLFF. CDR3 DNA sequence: TGTGCCAGCAGTTTGACAGGGAATAGTGAAAAACTGTTTTTT.

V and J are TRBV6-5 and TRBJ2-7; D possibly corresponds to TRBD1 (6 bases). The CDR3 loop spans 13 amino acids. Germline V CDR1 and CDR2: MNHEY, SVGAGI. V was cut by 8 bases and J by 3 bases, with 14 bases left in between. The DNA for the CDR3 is TGTGCCAGCGGCGGAACAGGGAACTACGAGCAGTACTTC. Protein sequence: CASGGTGNYEQYF.

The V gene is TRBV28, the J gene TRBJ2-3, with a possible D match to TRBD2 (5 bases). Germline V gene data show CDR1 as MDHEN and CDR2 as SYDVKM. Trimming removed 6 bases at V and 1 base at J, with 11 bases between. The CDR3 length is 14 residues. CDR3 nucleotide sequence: TGTGCCAGCAGAGGAGGCGCCGGCACAGATACGCAGTATTTT. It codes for CASRGGAGTDTQYF.

The CDR3 is CAGLMSNSGTGIGGYTF. The DNA for the CDR3 is TGTGCCGGTCTTATGAGTAATTCCGGGACAGGGATCGGTGGCTACACCTTC. V usage is TRBV2 and J usage is TRBJ1-2, with 9 bases fitting TRBD1. V shed 11 bases, J shed 7 bases, and the junction held 23 bases outside the gene matches. This CDR3 has 17 residues. CDR1 and CDR2 (germline): SNHLY, FYNNEI.

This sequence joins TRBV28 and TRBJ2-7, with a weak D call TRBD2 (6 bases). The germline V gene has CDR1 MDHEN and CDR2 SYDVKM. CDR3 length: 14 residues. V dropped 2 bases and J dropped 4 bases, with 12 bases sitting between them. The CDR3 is CASSLRGTGYEQYF. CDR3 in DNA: TGTGCCAGCAGTTTACGGGGGACGGGGTACGAGCAGTACTTC.

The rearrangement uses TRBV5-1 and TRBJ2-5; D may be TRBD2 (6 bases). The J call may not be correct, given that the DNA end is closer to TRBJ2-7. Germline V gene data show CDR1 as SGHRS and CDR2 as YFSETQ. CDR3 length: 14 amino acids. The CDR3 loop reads CASSLRGIPYEQYF. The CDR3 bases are TGCGCCAGCAGCTTGCGGGGGATTCCCTACGAGCAGTACTTC.

The CDR3: CASSPGGTGPIYEQYF. The DNA for the CDR3 is TGTGCCAGCAGCCCTGGGGGGACGGGACCCATCTACGAGCAGTACTTC. The V call is TRBV7-3, the J call TRBJ2-7; maybe TRBD2 (6 bases). The V gene's germline CDR1 is SGHTA and CDR2 FQGTGA. This CDR3 is 16 amino acids long. The V end lost 5 bases, the J end lost 3 bases, and 20 bases lay between the germline ends.

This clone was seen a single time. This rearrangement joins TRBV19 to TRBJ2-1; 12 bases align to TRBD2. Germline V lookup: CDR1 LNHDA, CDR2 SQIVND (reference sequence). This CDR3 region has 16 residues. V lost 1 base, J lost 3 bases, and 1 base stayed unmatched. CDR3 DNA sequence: TGTGCCAGTAGTATAGGGACTAGCGGGATCTACAATGAGCAGTTCTTC. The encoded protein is CASSIGTSGIYNEQFF.

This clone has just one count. The CDR3 DNA reads TGCGCCAGCAGCCAGGGGAGACCCCCCAAAAACATTCAGTACTTC. It specifies CASSQGRPPKNIQYF. V and J are TRBV5-1 and TRBJ2-4, with a weak D call TRBD1 (6 bases). Trimming took off 4 bases at V and 2 bases at J, with 13 bases between the two ends. Per the germline V gene, CDR1 is SGHRS and CDR2 is YFSETQ. This CDR3 contains 15 residues. Full variable domain (missing parts from reference TRBV5-1 and TRBJ2-4): KAGVTQTPRYLIKTRGQQVTLSCSPISGHRSVSWYQQTPGQGLQFLFEYFSETQRNKGNFPGRFSGRQFSNSRSEMNVSTLELGDSALYLCASSQGRPPKNIQYFGAGTRLSVL.

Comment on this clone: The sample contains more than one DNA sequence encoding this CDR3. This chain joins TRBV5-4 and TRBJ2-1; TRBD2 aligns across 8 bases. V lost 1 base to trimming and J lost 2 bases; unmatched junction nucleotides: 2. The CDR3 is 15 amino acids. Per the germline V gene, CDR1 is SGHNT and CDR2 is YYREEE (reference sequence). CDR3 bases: TGTGCCAGCAGCTTGACTAGCGGAACCTACAATGAGCAGTTCTTC. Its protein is CASSLTSGTYNEQFF.

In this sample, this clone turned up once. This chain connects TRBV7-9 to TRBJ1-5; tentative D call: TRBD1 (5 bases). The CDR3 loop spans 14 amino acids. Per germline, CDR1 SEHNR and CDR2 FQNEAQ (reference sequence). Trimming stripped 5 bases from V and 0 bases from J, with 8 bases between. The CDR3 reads CASSHRNSNQPQHF. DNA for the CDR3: TGTGCCAGCAGCCACAGGAATAGCAATCAGCCCCAGCATTTT.

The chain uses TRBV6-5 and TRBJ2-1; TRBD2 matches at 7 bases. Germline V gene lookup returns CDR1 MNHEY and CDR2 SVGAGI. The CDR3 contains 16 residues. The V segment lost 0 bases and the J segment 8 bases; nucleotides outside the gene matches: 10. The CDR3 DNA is TGTGCCAGCAGTTACTCCGCGGGAGAAAAGTTAGATGAGCAGTTCTTC. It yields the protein CASSYSAGEKLDEQFF.

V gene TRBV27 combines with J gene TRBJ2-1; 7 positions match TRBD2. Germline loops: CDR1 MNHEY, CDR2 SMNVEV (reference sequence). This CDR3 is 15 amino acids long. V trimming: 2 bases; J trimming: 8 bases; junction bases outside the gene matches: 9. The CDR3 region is CASSLSRGRSDEQFF. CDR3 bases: TGTGCCAGCAGTTTAAGCCGCGGGAGATCGGATGAGCAGTTCTTC.

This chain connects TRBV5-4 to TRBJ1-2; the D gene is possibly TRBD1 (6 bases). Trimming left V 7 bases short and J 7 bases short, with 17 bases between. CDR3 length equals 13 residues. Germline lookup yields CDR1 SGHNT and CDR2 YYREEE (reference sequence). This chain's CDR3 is CASERKGGFGYTF. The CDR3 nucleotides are TGTGCCAGCGAGCGGAAAGGGGGTTTTGGCTACACCTTC.

CDR3 coding DNA: TGTGCCAGCAGCTTAGTGGGGGGACCTAACACCGGGGAGCTGTTTTTT. It translates to CASSLVGGPNTGELFF. V gene TRBV7-3 combines with J gene TRBJ2-2, with D possibly matching TRBD2 (6 bases). The CDR3 has 16 amino acids. Trimming shortened V by 2 bases and J by 2 bases, and 12 bases separated the two germline ends. CDR1 and CDR2 from the germline V gene are SGHTA and FQGTGA. The entire variable domain, with the rest obtained from reference TRBV7-3 and TRBJ2-2, is as follows: GAGVSQTPSNKVTEKGKYVELRCDPISGHTALYWYRQSLGQGPEFLIYFQGTGAADDSGLPNDRFFAVRPEGSVSTLKIQRTERGDSAVYLCASSLVGGPNTGELFFGEGSRLTVL.

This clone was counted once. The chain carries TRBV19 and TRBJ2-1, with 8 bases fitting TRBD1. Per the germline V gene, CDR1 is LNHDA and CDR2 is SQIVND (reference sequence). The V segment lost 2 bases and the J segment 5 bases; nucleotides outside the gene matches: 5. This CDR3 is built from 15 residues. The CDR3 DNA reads TGTGCCAGTAGTATACTTCAGGGGGCGAACAATGAGCAGTTCTTC. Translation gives CASSILQGANNEQFF.

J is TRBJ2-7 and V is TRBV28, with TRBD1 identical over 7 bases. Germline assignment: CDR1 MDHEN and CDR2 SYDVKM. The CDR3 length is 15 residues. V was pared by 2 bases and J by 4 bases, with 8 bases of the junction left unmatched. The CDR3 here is CASSLPRTGEYEQYF. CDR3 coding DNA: TGTGCCAGCAGTTTACCGAGGACAGGTGAATACGAGCAGTACTTC.

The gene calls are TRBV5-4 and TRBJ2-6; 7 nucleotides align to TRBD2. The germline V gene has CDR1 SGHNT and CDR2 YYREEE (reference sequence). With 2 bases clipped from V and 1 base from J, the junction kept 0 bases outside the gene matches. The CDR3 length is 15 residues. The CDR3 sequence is CASSLLASGANVLTF. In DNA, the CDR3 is TGTGCCAGCAGCTTACTAGCGTCTGGGGCCAACGTCCTGACTTTC.

CDR3 coding DNA: TGTGCCAGCAGCCAAGAGGGGGGAGGGACTGGGGCCAACGTCCTGACTTTC. This sequence encodes CASSQEGGGTGANVLTF. V usage is TRBV4-2 and J usage is TRBJ2-6, with 7 bases matching TRBD2. This CDR3 is 17 amino acids long. Germline V gene lookup returns CDR1 LGHNA and CDR2 YNFKEQ. Trimming removed 0 bases from V and 2 bases from J; junction bases left unmatched: 4.

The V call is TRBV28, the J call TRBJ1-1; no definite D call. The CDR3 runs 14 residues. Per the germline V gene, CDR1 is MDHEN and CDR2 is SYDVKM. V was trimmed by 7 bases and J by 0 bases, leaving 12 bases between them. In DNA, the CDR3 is TGTGCCAGCACCATTGGGAGGATGAACACTGAAGCTTTCTTT. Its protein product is CASTIGRMNTEAFF.